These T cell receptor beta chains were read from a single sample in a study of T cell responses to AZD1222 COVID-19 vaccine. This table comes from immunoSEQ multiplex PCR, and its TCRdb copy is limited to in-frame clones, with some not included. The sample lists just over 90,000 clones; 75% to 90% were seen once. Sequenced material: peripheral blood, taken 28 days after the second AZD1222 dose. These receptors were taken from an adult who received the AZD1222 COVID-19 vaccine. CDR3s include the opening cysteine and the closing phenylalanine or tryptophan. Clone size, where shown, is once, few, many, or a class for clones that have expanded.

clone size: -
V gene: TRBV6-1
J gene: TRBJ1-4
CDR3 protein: CASSDAGGTAEKLFF

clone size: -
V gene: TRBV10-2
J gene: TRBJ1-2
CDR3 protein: CASSESWSANYGYTF

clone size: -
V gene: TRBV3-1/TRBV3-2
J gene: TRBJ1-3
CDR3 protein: CASSQIHSGNTIYF

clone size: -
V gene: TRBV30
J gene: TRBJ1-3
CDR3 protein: CAWTLSGNTIYF

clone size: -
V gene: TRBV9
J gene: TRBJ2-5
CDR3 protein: CASSVWAGASQETQYF

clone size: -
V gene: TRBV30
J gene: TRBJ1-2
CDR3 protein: CAWHWGTANYGYTF

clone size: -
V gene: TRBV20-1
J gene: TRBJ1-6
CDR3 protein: CSASTAADSPLHF

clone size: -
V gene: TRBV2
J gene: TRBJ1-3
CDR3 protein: CASSDEREPGNTIYF

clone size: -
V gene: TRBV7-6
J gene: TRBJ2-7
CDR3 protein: CASSLTPGGSYEQYF

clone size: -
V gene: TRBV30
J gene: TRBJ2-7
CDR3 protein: CAWSVQGGRFSYEQYF

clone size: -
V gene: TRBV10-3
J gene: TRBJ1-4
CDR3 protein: CAISESQGGINEKLFF

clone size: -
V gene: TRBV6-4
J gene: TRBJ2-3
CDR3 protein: CASSDLPGDTQYF

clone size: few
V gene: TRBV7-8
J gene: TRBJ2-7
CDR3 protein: CASRPLQGVSYEQYF

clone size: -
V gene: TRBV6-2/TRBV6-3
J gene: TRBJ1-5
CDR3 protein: CASSYRVLSSNSYSNQPQHF

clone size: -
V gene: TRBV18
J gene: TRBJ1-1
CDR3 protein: CASSPAMTGITEAFF

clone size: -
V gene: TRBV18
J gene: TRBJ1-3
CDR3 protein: CASSPGQVNSGNTIYF

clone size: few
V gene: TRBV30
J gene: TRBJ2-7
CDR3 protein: CAWSEEAQREQYF

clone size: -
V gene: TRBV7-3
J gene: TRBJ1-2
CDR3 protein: CASSLNPTDGYTF

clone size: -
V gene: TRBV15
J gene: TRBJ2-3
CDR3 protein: CATSRGGGTDTQYF

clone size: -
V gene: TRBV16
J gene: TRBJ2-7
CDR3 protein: CASSQGRGVDRVLPEYF

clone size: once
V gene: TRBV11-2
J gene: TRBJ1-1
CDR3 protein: CASSSIPGQGNTEAFF

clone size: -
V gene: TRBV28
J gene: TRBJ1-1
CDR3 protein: CASLGVEAFF

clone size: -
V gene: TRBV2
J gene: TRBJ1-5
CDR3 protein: CASSEIGGQGDQPQHF

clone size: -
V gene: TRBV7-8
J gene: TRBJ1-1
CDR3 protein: CASSLSRSTEAFF

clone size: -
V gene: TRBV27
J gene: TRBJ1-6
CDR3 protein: CASSLSGGGISYNSPLHF

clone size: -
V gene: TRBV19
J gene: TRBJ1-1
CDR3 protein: CASIGHSGTEAFF

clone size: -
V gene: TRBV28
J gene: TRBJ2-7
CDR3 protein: CASTPPGLAGVKYF

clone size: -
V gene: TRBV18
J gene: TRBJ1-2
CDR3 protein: CASSPQGLSGMVHGYTF

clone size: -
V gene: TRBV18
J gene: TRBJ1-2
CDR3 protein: CASSLQGVDGTLWLGYTF

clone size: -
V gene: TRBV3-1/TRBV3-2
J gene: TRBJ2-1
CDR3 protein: CASSLSSESYNEQFF

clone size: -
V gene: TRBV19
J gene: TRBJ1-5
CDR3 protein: CASSIVPGGHQPQHF

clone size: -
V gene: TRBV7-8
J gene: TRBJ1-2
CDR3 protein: CASSPGGAYYGYTF

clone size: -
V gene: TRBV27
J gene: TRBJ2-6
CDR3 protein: CASSFIRAFSSGANVLTF

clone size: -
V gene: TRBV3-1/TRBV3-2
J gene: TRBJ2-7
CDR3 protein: CASSQDRSRGGRIHRYEQYF

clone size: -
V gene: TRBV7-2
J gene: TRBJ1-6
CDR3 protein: CASSLLPSQGYLAAPLHF

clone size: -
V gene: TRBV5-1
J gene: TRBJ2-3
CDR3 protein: CASSWGPRTDTQYF

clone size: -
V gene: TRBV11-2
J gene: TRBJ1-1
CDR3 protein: CASSFRGRTGSDTEAFF

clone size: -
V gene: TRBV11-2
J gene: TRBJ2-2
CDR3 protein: CASSSAGTNTGELFF

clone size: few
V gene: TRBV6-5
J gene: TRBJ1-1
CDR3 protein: CASSYSGGSTEAFF

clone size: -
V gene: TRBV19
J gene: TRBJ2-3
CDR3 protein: CASNNDPGFRPTDTQYF

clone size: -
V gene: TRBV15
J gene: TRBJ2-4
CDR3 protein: CATSRGVTKNIQYF

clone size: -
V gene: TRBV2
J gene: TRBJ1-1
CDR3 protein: CASSESWEHEAFF